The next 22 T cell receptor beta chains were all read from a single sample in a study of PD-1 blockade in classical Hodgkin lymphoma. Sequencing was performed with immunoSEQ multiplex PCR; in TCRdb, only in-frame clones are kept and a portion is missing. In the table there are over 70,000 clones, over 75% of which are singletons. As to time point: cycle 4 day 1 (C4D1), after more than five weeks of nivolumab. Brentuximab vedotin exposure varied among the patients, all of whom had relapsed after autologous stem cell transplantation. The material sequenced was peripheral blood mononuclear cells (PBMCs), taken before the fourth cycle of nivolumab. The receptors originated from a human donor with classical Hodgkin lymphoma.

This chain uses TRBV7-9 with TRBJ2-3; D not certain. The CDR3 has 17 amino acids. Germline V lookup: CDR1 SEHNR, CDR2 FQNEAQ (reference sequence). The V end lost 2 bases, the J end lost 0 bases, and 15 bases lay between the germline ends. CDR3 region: CASSLPSMTASTDTQYF. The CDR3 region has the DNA TGTGCCAGCAGCTTACCAAGCATGACTGCTAGCACAGATACGCAGTATTTT. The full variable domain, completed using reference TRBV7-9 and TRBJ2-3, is DTGVSQNPRHKITKRGQNVTFRCDPISEHNRLYWYRQTLGQGPEFLTYFQNEAQLEKSRLLSDRFSAERPKGSFSTLEIQRTEQGDSAMYLCASSLPSMTASTDTQYFGPGTRLTVL.

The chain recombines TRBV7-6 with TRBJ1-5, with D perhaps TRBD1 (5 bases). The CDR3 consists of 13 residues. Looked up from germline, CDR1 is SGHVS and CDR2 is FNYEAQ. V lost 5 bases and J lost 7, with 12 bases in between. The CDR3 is CASSGGGPQPQHF. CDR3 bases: TGTGCCAGCAGCGGTGGGGGTCCCCAGCCCCAGCATTTT.

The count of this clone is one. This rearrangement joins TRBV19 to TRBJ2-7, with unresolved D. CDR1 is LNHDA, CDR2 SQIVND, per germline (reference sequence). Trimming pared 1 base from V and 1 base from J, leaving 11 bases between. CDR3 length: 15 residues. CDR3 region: CASSIASAGSYEQYF. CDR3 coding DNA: TGTGCCAGTAGTATAGCTTCGGCCGGTTCCTACGAGCAGTACTTC.

The CDR3 coding sequence is TGTGCCAGCAGCTGGGCGGGACAGGAGGGAAAACTGTTTTTT. Translated: CASSWAGQEGKLFF. The chain links TRBV11-2 to TRBJ1-4; 8 nucleotides line up with TRBD1. The germline V gene has CDR1 SGHAT and CDR2 FQNNGV. The CDR3 runs to 14 residues. Trimming cost V 4 bases and J 10 bases; bases outside gene matches: 8.

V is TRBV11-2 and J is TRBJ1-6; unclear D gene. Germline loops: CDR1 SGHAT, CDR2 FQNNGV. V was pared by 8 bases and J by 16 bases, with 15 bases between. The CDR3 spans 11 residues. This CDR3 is CASRLWETLHF. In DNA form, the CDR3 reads TGTGCCAGCCGCCTGTGGGAGACGCTCCACTTT. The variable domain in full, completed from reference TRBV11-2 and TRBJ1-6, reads EAGVAQSPRYKIIEKRQSVAFWCNPISGHATLYWYQQILGQGPKLLIQFQNNGVVDDSQLPKDRFSAERLKGVDSTLKIQPAKLEDSAVYLCASRLWETLHFGNGTRLTVT.

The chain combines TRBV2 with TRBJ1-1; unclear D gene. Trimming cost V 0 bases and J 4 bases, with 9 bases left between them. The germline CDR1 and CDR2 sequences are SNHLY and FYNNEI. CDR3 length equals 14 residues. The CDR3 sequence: CASSEARRITEAFF. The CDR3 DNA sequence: TGTGCCAGCAGTGAAGCTCGGAGGATCACTGAAGCTTTCTTT.

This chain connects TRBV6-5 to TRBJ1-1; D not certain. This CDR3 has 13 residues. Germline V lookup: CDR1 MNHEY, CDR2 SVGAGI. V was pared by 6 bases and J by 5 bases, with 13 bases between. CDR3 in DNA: TGTGCCAGCAGCCAGGACCGCAGAACTGAAGCTTTCTTT. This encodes CASSQDRRTEAFF.

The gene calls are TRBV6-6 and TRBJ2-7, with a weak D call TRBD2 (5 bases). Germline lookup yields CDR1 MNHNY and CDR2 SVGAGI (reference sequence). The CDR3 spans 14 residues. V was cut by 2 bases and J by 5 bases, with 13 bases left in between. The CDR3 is CASSYRLNGDEQYF. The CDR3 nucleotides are TGTGCCAGCAGTTACCGACTAAACGGGGACGAGCAGTACTTC.

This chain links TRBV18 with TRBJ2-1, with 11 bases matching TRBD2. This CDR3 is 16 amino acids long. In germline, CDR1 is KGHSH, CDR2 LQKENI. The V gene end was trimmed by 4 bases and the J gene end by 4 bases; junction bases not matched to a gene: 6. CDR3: CASSRTSGGQYNEQFF. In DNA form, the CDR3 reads TGTGCCAGCTCACGTACTAGCGGGGGACAGTACAATGAGCAGTTCTTC.

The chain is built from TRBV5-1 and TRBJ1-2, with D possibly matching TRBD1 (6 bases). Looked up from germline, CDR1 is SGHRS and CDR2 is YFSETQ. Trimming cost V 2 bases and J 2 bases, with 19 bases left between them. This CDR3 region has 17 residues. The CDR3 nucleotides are TGCGCCAGCAGCTTAAGGTGGGTGACAGGCGCCAACTATGGCTACACCTTC. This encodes CASSLRWVTGANYGYTF. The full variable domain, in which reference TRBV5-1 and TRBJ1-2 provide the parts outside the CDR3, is KAGVTQTPRYLIKTRGQQVTLSCSPISGHRSVSWYQQTPGQGLQFLFEYFSETQRNKGNFPGRFSGRQFSNSRSEMNVSTLELGDSALYLCASSLRWVTGANYGYTFGSGTRLTVV.

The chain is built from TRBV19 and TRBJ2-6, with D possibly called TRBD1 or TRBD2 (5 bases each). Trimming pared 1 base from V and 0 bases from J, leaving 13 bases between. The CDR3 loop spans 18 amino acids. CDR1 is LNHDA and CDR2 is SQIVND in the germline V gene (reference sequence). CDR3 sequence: CASSIVTGRGSGANVLTF. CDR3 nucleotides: TGTGCCAGTAGTATAGTAACGGGACGGGGCTCTGGGGCCAACGTCCTGACTTTC.

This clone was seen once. The CDR3 DNA sequence: TGTGCCAGCACCCGGGACGGCACCGGGGAGCTGTTTTTT. Its translation is CASTRDGTGELFF. The rearrangement links TRBV5-4 to TRBJ2-2; either TRBD1 or TRBD2 may supply D (5 bases each). V was trimmed by 6 bases and J by 4 bases, leaving 10 bases between them. The length of the CDR3 is 13 residues. Per germline, CDR1 SGHNT and CDR2 YYREEE (reference sequence).

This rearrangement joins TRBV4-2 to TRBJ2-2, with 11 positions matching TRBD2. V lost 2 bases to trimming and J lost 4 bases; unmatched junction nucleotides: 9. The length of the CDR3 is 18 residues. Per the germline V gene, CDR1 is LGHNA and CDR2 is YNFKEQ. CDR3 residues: CASSQPTTSGRTTGELFF. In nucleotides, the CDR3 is TGTGCCAGCAGCCAACCCACCACTAGCGGGAGAACCACCGGGGAGCTGTTTTTT.

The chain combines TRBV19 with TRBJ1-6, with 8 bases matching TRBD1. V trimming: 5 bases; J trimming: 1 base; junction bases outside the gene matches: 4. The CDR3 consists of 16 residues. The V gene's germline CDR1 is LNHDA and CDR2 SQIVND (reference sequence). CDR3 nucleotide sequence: TGTGCCAGTAGTGCGCAGGGGGCATCCTATAATTCACCCCTCCACTTT. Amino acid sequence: CASSAQGASYNSPLHF.

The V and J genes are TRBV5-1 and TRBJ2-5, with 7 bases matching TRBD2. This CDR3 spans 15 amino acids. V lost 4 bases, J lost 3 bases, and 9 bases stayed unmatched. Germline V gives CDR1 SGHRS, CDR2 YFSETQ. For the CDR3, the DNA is TGCGCCAGCAGCCCCCCGAGGGAGGGGAAAGAGACCCAGTACTTC. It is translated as CASSPPREGKETQYF. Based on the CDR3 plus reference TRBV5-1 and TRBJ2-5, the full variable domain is KAGVTQTPRYLIKTRGQQVTLSCSPISGHRSVSWYQQTPGQGLQFLFEYFSETQRNKGNFPGRFSGRQFSNSRSEMNVSTLELGDSALYLCASSPPREGKETQYFGPGTRLLVL.

CDR3 residues: CASSLRGLGNQPQHF. As DNA, the CDR3 is TGTGCCAGCAGCTTAAGGGGGCTTGGAAATCAGCCCCAGCATTTT. The V call is TRBV7-2, the J call TRBJ1-5, with 7 bases lining up with TRBD1. The germline V gene encodes CDR1 SGHTA and CDR2 FQGNSA. CDR3 length: 15 amino acids. V shed 2 bases and J 4 bases; nucleotides not matched to a gene: 5.

The CDR3 DNA is TGCCTCGGACAGGTCAACTATGGCTACACCTTC. This encodes CLGQVNYGYTF. The V gene is TRBV20-1, the J gene TRBJ1-2, with TRBD1 identical over 7 bases. CDR1 and CDR2 from the germline V gene are DFQATT and SNEGSKA (reference sequence). CDR3 length: 11 amino acids.

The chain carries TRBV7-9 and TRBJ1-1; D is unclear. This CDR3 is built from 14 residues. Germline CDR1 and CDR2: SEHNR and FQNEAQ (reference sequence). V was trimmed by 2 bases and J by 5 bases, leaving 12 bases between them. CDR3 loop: CASSLQRPSTEAFF. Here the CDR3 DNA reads TGTGCCAGCAGCTTACAGAGGCCGTCGACTGAAGCTTTCTTT.

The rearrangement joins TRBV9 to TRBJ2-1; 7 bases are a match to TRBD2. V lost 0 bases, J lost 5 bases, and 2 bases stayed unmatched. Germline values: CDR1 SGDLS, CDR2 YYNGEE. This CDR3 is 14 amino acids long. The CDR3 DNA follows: TGTGCCAGCAGCGTAGCCGGGGGGAACAATGAGCAGTTCTTC. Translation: CASSVAGGNNEQFF.

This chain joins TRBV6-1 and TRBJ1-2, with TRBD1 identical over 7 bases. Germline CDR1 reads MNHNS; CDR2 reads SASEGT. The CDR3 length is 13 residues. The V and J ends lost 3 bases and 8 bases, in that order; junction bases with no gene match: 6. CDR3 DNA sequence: TGTGCCAGCAGTGACCGGGACAGAGGGGGCTACACCTTC. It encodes CASSDRDRGGYTF.

The CDR3 coding sequence is TGTGCCAGCAGTCTGGGGACGGAGCAGTACTTC. It is translated as CASSLGTEQYF. The chain is built from TRBV5-6 and TRBJ2-7; either TRBD1 or TRBD2 may supply D (5 bases each). This CDR3 comprises 11 residues. Germline V gene lookup returns CDR1 SGHDT and CDR2 YYEEEE. Trimming pared 5 bases from V and 7 bases from J, leaving 10 bases between.

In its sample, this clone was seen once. The CDR3 DNA reads as TGTGCCAGCAGCTCGAACACAGATACGCAGTATTTT. This codes for CASSSNTDTQYF. The V gene is TRBV7-2, the J gene TRBJ2-3; D remains ambiguous. V was trimmed by 4 bases and J by 2 bases, leaving 4 bases between them. The CDR3 is 12 residues long. CDR1 is SGHTA and CDR2 is FQGNSA in the germline V gene.